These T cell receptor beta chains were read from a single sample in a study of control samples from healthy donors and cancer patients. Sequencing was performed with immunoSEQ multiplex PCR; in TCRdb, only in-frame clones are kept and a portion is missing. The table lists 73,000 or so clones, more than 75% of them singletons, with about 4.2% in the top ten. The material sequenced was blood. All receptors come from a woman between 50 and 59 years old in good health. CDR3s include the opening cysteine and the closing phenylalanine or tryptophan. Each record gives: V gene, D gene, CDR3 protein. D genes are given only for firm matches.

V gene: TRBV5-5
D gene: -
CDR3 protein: CASSLDRNSNQPQHF

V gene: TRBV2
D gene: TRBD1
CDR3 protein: CASRYPGQGWNEQFF

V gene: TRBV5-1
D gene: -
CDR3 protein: CASSPERVGTDTQYF

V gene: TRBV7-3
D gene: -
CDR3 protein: CASSEQPNTEAFF

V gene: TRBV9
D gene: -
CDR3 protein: CASSAPGGHSTDTQYF

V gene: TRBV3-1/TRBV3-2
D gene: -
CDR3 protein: CASSQTRAAYEQYF

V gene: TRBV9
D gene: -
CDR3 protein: CASSKGGLVEKLFF

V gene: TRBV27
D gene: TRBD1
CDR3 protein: CASSFTGVADTQYF

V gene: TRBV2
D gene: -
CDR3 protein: CASTFGGGYTF

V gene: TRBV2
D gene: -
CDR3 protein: CASMKLQLTPPRAFF

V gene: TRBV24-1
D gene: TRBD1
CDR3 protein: CATSDFVDRADTQYF

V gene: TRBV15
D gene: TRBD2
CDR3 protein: CATSTIAGGYNEQFF

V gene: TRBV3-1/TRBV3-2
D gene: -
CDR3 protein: CASSQDGGKYNEQFF

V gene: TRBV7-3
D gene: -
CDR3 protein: CASSAGLSTDTQYF

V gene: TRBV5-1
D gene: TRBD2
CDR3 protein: CASSSGLVYEQYF

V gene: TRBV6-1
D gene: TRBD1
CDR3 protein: CASSEGDSSYEQYF

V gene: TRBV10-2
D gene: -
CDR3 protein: CASSESTVRGEETQYF

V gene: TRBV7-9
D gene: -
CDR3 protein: CASSLHTTTNEKLFF

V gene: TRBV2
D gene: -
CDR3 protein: CASNELFGGYTF

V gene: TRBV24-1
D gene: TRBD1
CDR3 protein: CATGPGTGQETQYF

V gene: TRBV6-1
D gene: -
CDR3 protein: CASSEIGGRLSEQYF

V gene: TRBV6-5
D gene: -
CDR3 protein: CASTRDQETQYF

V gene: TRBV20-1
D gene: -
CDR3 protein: CSAVRNTEAFF

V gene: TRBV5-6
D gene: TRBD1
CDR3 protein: CASSQLLGTGTFYEQYF

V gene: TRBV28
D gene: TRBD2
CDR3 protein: CASTGTSVTDTQYF

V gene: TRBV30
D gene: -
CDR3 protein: CAWGDGLNQPQHF

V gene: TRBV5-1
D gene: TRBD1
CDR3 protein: CASSFLPVGGQGVISSGNTIYF

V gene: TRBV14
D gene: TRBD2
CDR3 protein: CASSHLSSGRDKQFF

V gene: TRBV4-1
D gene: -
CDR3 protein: CASSQEGLGNSPLHF

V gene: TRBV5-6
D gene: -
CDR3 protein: CASSFIVSSYEQYF

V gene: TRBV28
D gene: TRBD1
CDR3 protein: CASSYRGIFDRDQPQHF

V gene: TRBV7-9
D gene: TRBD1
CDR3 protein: CASSLGGTGFNEQYF

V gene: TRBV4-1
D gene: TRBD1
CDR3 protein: CATQGVLKNTEAFF

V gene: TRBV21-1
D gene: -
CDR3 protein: CASNATDSYNEQFF

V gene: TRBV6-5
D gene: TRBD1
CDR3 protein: CASSYSRGHYTGELFF